The clone carrying this TCR beta chain has more than one count but fewer than ten. This record comes from a study of blood T cell repertoires in COVID-19. Study details: COVID-19 samples from acute and convalescent phases originated in the United States, Italy and Spain.

CDR1 is MNHEY and CDR2 is SVGEGT in the germline V gene. The CDR3 is made up of 14 amino acids. V lost 4 bases to trimming and J lost 9 bases, with 13 bases between them. Authors' analysis steps: Amplification of reference gene primers was used by the study to estimate nucleated cell counts. Sequenced by immunoSEQ multiplex PCR; TCRdb stores in-frame clones only, minus some. The V and J calls and clone size were taken over from that table, and D and trimming were inferred from the DNA. The table has around 190,000 clones, 84% seen once. The study recruited exposed participants who had met a COVID-19 case within 2 weeks before entry.

The chain carries TRBV6-2 or TRBV6-3 and TRBJ1-6; no reliable D call. Material: PBMCs or T cells enriched from blood (not recorded which). The source of this sequence is a woman younger than 45 who had been exposed to COVID-19. CDR3 protein: CASSSSQEGSPLHF. The DNA of the CDR3 is TGTGCCAGCAGTTCCAGCCAGGAGGGTTCACCCCTCCACTTT.